Listed below are T cell receptor beta chains from one sample, sequenced in a study of cytomegalovirus exposure and HLA in healthy donors. The data were produced by immunoSEQ multiplex PCR, yet TCRdb's version contains in-frame clones alone and is incomplete. The sample consists of about 120,000 clones, around 84% of them appearing once. The sample comprised PBMCs. Receptors originate from a woman under 40 in good health and CMV-seropositive. CDR3s include the opening cysteine and the closing phenylalanine or tryptophan. The order of the fields is V gene, clone size, D gene, J gene, CDR3 DNA, CDR3 protein. D genes are given only for firm matches. Size is stated for part of the rows, as once, few or many counts, or as a class when the clone is expanded.

v_call: TRBV5-8; clone_size: .; d_call: .; j_call: TRBJ2-5; cdr3_nt: TGTGCCAGCAGCTCCGGGACAAATTCTTTAGGGGAGACCCAGTACTTC; cdr3_aa: CASSSGTNSLGETQYF
v_call: TRBV12-5; clone_size: .; d_call: .; j_call: TRBJ1-6; cdr3_nt: TGTGCTAGTGGTTTATCGCAGGGGTTGAATTCACCCCTCCACTTT; cdr3_aa: CASGLSQGLNSPLHF
v_call: TRBV6-1; clone_size: .; d_call: .; j_call: TRBJ1-2; cdr3_nt: TGTGCCAGCAGTGTCTACGAATCCTATGGCTACACCTTC; cdr3_aa: CASSVYESYGYTF
v_call: TRBV2; clone_size: .; d_call: TRBD1; j_call: TRBJ1-1; cdr3_nt: TGTGCCAGCAGGGAGGACAGGTCGACTGAAGCTTTCTTT; cdr3_aa: CASREDRSTEAFF
v_call: TRBV2; clone_size: .; d_call: TRBD1; j_call: TRBJ2-5; cdr3_nt: TGTGCCAGCAGATTTCCCCCGGGACAGGGGGCGCGACAAGAGACCCAGTACTTC; cdr3_aa: CASRFPPGQGARQETQYF
v_call: TRBV28; clone_size: .; d_call: .; j_call: TRBJ1-6; cdr3_nt: TGTGCCACCCGCGTGGAAGGGGGAATTTTTAACTCACCCCTCCACTTT; cdr3_aa: CATRVEGGIFNSPLHF
v_call: TRBV9; clone_size: .; d_call: .; j_call: TRBJ1-1; cdr3_nt: TGTGCCAGCAGCGTAGTTTCCGGTAACACTGAAGCTTTCTTT; cdr3_aa: CASSVVSGNTEAFF
v_call: TRBV4-1; clone_size: .; d_call: TRBD2; j_call: TRBJ2-5; cdr3_nt: TGCGCCAGCAGCCAACAAAATACCCTAGCGGGGAACCAAGAGACCCAGTACTTC; cdr3_aa: CASSQQNTLAGNQETQYF
v_call: TRBV6-6; clone_size: .; d_call: TRBD2; j_call: TRBJ2-7; cdr3_nt: TGTGCCAGCAGTCCGCCGGGACTAGCGGACTACGAGCAGTACTTC; cdr3_aa: CASSPPGLADYEQYF
v_call: TRBV11-2; clone_size: .; d_call: TRBD1; j_call: TRBJ2-5; cdr3_nt: TGTGCCAGCAGCTTTAGGGGGCGCGGAGAGACCCAGTACTTC; cdr3_aa: CASSFRGRGETQYF
v_call: TRBV18; clone_size: .; d_call: TRBD2; j_call: TRBJ2-1; cdr3_nt: TGTGCCAGCTCACCCAGCTTACCCGGGACTAGCGGGGCGAATGAGCAGTTCTTC; cdr3_aa: CASSPSLPGTSGANEQFF
v_call: TRBV5-1; clone_size: few; d_call: .; j_call: TRBJ1-2; cdr3_nt: TGCGCCAGCAGCTTGTCACAGGGTACGGATGGCTACACCTTC; cdr3_aa: CASSLSQGTDGYTF
v_call: TRBV7-9; clone_size: .; d_call: .; j_call: TRBJ2-7; cdr3_nt: TGTGCCAGCAGCTTAGGCAGCTACGAGCAGTACTTC; cdr3_aa: CASSLGSYEQYF